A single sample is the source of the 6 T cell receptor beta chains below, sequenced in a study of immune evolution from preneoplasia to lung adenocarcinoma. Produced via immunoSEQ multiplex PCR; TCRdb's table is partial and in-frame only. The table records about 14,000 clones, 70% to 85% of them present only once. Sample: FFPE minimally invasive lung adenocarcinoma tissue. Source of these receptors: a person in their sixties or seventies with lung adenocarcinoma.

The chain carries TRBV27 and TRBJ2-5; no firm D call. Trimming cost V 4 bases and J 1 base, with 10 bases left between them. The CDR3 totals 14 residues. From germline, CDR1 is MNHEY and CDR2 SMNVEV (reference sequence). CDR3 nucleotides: TGTGCCAGCAGTTCCCCAGAACGCCAAGAGACCCAGTACTTC. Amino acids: CASSSPERQETQYF.

The DNA of the CDR3 is TGTGCCAGCACCACGGGGGGACAGACTCCCTACGAGCAGTACTTC. Protein sequence: CASTTGGQTPYEQYF. The genes are TRBV28 and TRBJ2-7; possibly TRBD1 or TRBD2 for D (7 bases each). The germline V gene has CDR1 MDHEN and CDR2 SYDVKM. Trimming took off 7 bases at V and 2 bases at J, with 18 bases between the two ends. The CDR3 consists of 15 residues.

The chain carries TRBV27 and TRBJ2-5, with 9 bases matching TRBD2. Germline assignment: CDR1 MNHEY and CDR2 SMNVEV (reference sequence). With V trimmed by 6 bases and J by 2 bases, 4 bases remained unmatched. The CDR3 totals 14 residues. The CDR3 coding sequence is TGTGCCAGCAGAGGACTAGCGAATCAAGAGACCCAGTACTTC. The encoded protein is CASRGLANQETQYF.

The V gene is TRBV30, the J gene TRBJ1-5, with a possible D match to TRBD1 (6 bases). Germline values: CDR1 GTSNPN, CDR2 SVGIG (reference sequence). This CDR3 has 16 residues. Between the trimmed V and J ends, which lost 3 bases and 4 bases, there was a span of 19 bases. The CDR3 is CAWRPTGRGGNQPQHF. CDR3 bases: TGTGCCTGGAGGCCGACTGGGAGGGGGGGAAATCAGCCCCAGCATTTT.

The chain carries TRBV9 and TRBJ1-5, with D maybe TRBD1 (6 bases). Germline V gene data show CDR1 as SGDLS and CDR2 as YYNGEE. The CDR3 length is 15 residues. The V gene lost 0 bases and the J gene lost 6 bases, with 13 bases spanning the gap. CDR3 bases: TGTGCCAGCAGCGTAGGGGGGCATTCCGGTCAGCCCCAGCATTTT. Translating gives CASSVGGHSGQPQHF.

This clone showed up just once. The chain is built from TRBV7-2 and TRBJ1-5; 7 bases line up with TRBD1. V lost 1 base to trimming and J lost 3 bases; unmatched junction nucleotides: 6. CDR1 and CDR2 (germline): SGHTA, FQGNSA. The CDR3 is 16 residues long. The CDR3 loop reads CASSLEGAGNNQPQHF. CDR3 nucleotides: TGTGCCAGCAGCTTAGAGGGGGCGGGAAACAATCAGCCCCAGCATTTT.